This TCR beta chain stems from a study of blood T cells in healthy people across ages. Study findings and constraints: Diversity of TCR beta per million T cells declined in a roughly linear way with age. Relative to aged donors, long-lived donors carried more naive CD4+ cells and displayed higher diversity.

A sample-barcoded 5' primer and a J-beta primer mix were used in a second PCR of roughly 6 to 11 cycles. One entry per CDR3 protein, called by TCRdb with MiXCR from the 5' RACE reads. The sample has around 2 million distinct CDR3 sequences, approximately 40% seen once. Per individual sample, total RNA of at least 5.5 micrograms was extracted. For this clonotype: Antigen unknown.

The CDR3 runs 17 residues. With 0 bases clipped from V and 0 bases from J, the junction kept 7 bases outside the gene matches. Germline lookup yields CDR1 DFQATT and CDR2 SNEGSKA (reference sequence). This TCR was sampled from a human donor in good health. V is TRBV20-1 and J is TRBJ1-4; TRBD1 matches 7 bases. Sequencing was performed on blood. CDR3 in DNA: TGCAGTGCTAGAGATGCTGCAGGGGGACCAACTAATGAAAAACTGTTTTTT. This translates into CSARDAAGGPTNEKLFF.